These 4 T cell receptor beta chains came from one sample sequenced in a study of T cells in Graves' hyperthyroidism and ophthalmopathy. TCR beta CDR3 regions were amplified from RNA transcripts. A first-round RT-PCR of the TCR CDR3 used the HTBI primer set. TCRdb processed the multiplex PCR reads anew with MiXCR; each CDR3 protein has one entry. This sample has 400,000 to 500,000 distinct CDR3 sequences; roughly 15% occur once, and the top ten carry roughly an eighth. Sequencing used blood. The source of these receptors is a man aged 18-30 years with Graves' ophthalmopathy.

This clonotype was observed a handful of times. The J gene is TRBJ2-2, the V gene TRBV2, with D hard to call. V was shortened by 3 bases and J by 1 base, with 9 bases between the two germline ends. CDR1 SNHLY and CDR2 FYNNEI come from the germline V gene. This CDR3 region has 15 residues. CDR3 in DNA: TGTGCCAGCAGTGATAATGGGGTGAACACCGGGGAGCTGTTTTTT. It translates to CASSDNGVNTGELFF. The full variable domain, completed using reference TRBV2 and TRBJ2-2, is EPEVTQTPSHQVTQMGQEVILRCVPISNHLYFYWYRQILGQKVEFLVSFYNNEISEKSEIFDDQFSVERPDGSNFTLKIRSTKLEDSAMYFCASSDNGVNTGELFFGEGSRLTVL.

Turning to this clonotype: It may be a read error: a sequence one base away is much more abundant. The chain is built from TRBV12-3 or TRBV12-4 and TRBJ2-7, with 7 nucleotides matching TRBD2. CDR3 length: 15 amino acids. The CDR3 bases are TGTACCAGCAGTCCGTCAGCGGGGAACTTCTACGAGCAGTACTTC. As protein: CTSSPSAGNFYEQYF.

The sample holds many counts of this clonotype. This sequence joins TRBV7-9 and TRBJ1-1; D unclear. The CDR3 is 13 residues long. Per germline, CDR1 SEHNR and CDR2 FQNEAQ (reference sequence). V lost 4 bases and J 6 bases, leaving 12 bases between the germline ends. The CDR3 DNA reads TGTGCCAGCAGCTCCCTTTCCCTTCCTGAAGCTTTCTTT. It is translated as CASSSLSLPEAFF.

Notes on this clonotype: A much larger clone lies one base from this, so it may be a read error. V gene TRBV5-1 combines with J gene TRBJ1-2; 9 nucleotides align to TRBD1. The CDR3 length is 14 residues. The germline V gene has CDR1 SGHRS and CDR2 YFSETQ. J was trimmed by 4 bases and V by 7 bases; bases with no gene match: 8. CDR3 in DNA: TGCGCCAGCGGCTCCTTGACAGGGGGCTATGGCTACACCTTC. It specifies CASGSLTGGYGYTF.